Shown below are 20 T cell receptor beta chains from a single sample sequenced in a study of T cell changes during pregnancy in multiple sclerosis. Clones were sequenced by immunoSEQ multiplex PCR, and TCRdb holds only the in-frame ones, with some missing. The sample contains about 100,000 clones, 94% of which appear only once. Sequenced material: peripheral blood, taken before pregnancy. All receptors derive from a female donor with multiple sclerosis, enrolled in a pregnancy study.

This chain uses TRBV7-9 with TRBJ2-6; TRBD2 matches at 14 bases. The CDR3 runs to 17 residues. Germline loops: CDR1 SEHNR, CDR2 FQNEAQ (reference sequence). Unmatched junction bases numbered 4, after V lost 8 bases and J lost 1 base. The CDR3 sequence is CASPTSGRVSGANVLTF. CDR3 coding DNA: TGTGCCAGCCCGACTAGCGGGAGGGTTTCTGGGGCCAACGTCCTGACTTTC.

The chain links TRBV7-9 to TRBJ2-2, with D maybe TRBD2 (5 bases). CDR1 is SEHNR and CDR2 is FQNEAQ in the germline V gene (reference sequence). This CDR3 has 14 amino acids. Trimming removed 5 bases from V and 5 bases from J, with 12 bases in between. CDR3 amino acids: CASSPRTGTGELFF. The CDR3 nucleotides are TGTGCCAGCAGCCCGAGGACGGGGACCGGGGAGCTGTTTTTT.

This clone has just a few counts. V and J are TRBV19 and TRBJ1-1; maybe TRBD1 (6 bases). CDR3 length: 14 amino acids. V was trimmed by 6 bases and J by 1 base, leaving 12 bases between them. In germline, CDR1 is LNHDA, CDR2 SQIVND (reference sequence). As DNA, the CDR3 is TGTGCCAGTAGCCATACGGGACAGAACACTGAAGCTTTCTTT. This sequence encodes CASSHTGQNTEAFF. The complete variable domain, with remaining parts taken from reference TRBV19 and TRBJ1-1, reads DGGITQSPKYLFRKEGQNVTLSCEQNLNHDAMYWYRQDPGQGLRLIYYSQIVNDFQKGDIAEGYSVSREKKESFPLTVTSAQKNPTAFYLCASSHTGQNTEAFFGQGTRLTVV.

A single count supports this clone. The V call is TRBV7-6, the J call TRBJ2-7; 8 bases agree with TRBD2. Germline CDR1 reads SGHVS; CDR2 reads FNYEAQ. The ends lost 1 base at V and 0 bases at J; junction bases unmatched: 2. The CDR3 loop spans 15 amino acids. The CDR3 region has the DNA TGTGCCAGCAGCTTAGAGAGCGGGAGCTCCTACGAGCAGTACTTC. It codes for CASSLESGSSYEQYF.

The genes are TRBV2 and TRBJ2-7; 8 nucleotides align to TRBD2. V dropped 3 bases and J dropped 3; count of bases not matched to a gene: 7. Germline CDR1 and CDR2: SNHLY and FYNNEI. The CDR3 extends over 15 amino acids. This CDR3 reads CASSEPGLGLYEQYF. CDR3 bases: TGTGCCAGCAGTGAGCCGGGACTAGGGCTCTACGAGCAGTACTTC.

The CDR3 is CASSLQGDTIYF. In DNA, the CDR3 is TGTGCCAGCAGCCTACAAGGGGACACCATATATTTT. The rearrangement uses TRBV11-3 and TRBJ1-3; D is possibly TRBD1 (5 bases). The germline gives CDR1 SGHNT, CDR2 YENEEA. V lost 5 bases to trimming and J lost 8 bases, with 10 bases between them. This CDR3 region has 12 residues.

V is TRBV5-5 and J is TRBJ1-1, with D possibly being TRBD1 (5 bases). Germline CDR1 reads SGHKS; CDR2 reads YYEKEE (reference sequence). Trimming stripped 4 bases from V and 3 bases from J, with 16 bases between. CDR3 length equals 15 residues. DNA for the CDR3: TGTGCCAGCAGCCGAGGCCGGGGGGGGGACACTGAAGCTTTCTTT. Protein product: CASSRGRGGDTEAFF.

This chain joins TRBV5-1 and TRBJ2-6; 7 bases fit TRBD2. The CDR3 is 15 residues long. Per the germline V gene, CDR1 is SGHRS and CDR2 is YFSETQ. V was clipped by 4 bases and J by 3 bases; unmatched bases: 4. The CDR3 reads CASSAGEGGANVLTF. Written as DNA, the CDR3 is TGCGCCAGCAGCGCCGGGGAGGGTGGGGCCAACGTCCTGACTTTC.

This clone showed up just once. This chain connects TRBV18 to TRBJ2-2; 8 nucleotides line up with TRBD1. V lost 6 bases to trimming and J lost 3 bases; unmatched junction nucleotides: 6. The CDR3 spans 15 residues. Germline loops: CDR1 KGHSH, CDR2 LQKENI. The CDR3 spells CASSRQGHYTGELFF. The CDR3 coding sequence is TGTGCCAGCTCCCGACAGGGGCATTACACCGGGGAGCTGTTTTTT. Variable domain in full (rest from reference TRBV18 and TRBJ2-2): NAGVMQNPRHLVRRRGQEARLRCSPMKGHSHVYWYRQLPEEGLKFMVYLQKENIIDESGMPKERFSAEFPKEGPSILRIQQVVRGDSAAYFCASSRQGHYTGELFFGEGSRLTVL.

The chain couples TRBV5-1 to TRBJ2-1, with 7 bases matching TRBD2. V dropped 1 base and J dropped 8; count of bases not matched to a gene: 12. CDR3 size: 16 residues. Germline CDR1 and CDR2: SGHRS and YFSETQ. CDR3 in DNA: TGCGCCAGCAGCTTGTACGCTAGCGGCGGCGTGGATGAGCAGTTCTTC. This gives the protein CASSLYASGGVDEQFF. Drawing the rest from reference TRBV5-1 and TRBJ2-1, the complete variable domain is KAGVTQTPRYLIKTRGQQVTLSCSPISGHRSVSWYQQTPGQGLQFLFEYFSETQRNKGNFPGRFSGRQFSNSRSEMNVSTLELGDSALYLCASSLYASGGVDEQFFGPGTRLTVL.

This chain joins TRBV11-2 and TRBJ2-7; 10 positions match TRBD1. This CDR3 comprises 14 residues. Trimming removed 6 bases from V and 5 bases from J; junction bases left unmatched: 7. Per the germline V gene, CDR1 is SGHAT and CDR2 is FQNNGV. CDR3 in amino acids: CASSWGTGVHEQYF. The CDR3 DNA reads as TGTGCCAGCAGTTGGGGGACAGGGGTCCACGAGCAGTACTTC. Using reference TRBV11-2 and TRBJ2-7 for the parts outside the CDR3, the full variable domain is EAGVAQSPRYKIIEKRQSVAFWCNPISGHATLYWYQQILGQGPKLLIQFQNNGVVDDSQLPKDRFSAERLKGVDSTLKIQPAKLEDSAVYLCASSWGTGVHEQYFGPGTRLTVT.

This clone came up once. The chain links TRBV27 to TRBJ2-2, with D possibly being TRBD1 (7 bases). Germline-derived CDR1 and CDR2 are MNHEY and SMNVEV (reference sequence). This CDR3 is built from 14 residues. Trimming shortened V by 7 bases and J by 4 bases, and 13 bases separated the two germline ends. As DNA, the CDR3 is TGTGCCAGCACCCAGGGGGGAGGCACCGGGGAGCTGTTTTTT. Its translation: CASTQGGGTGELFF.

The count of this clone is one. The chain couples TRBV9 to TRBJ2-5, with D uncertain. This CDR3 contains 13 residues. V was clipped by 4 bases and J by 5 bases, with 12 bases between them. Germline V gene lookup returns CDR1 SGDLS and CDR2 YYNGEE. CDR3 residues: CASSSQLLETQYF. CDR3 in DNA: TGTGCCAGCAGCTCACAATTGTTGGAGACCCAGTACTTC.

The chain combines TRBV4-1 with TRBJ1-5; TRBD1 is a possible D gene (6 bases). The CDR3 runs 16 residues. CDR1 and CDR2 (germline): MGHRA, YSYEKL. Trimming stripped 0 bases from V and 4 bases from J, with 13 bases between. CDR3: CASSQEGGGGNQPQHF. In DNA form, the CDR3 reads TGCGCCAGCAGCCAAGAAGGAGGGGGGGGGAATCAGCCCCAGCATTTT.

The chain recombines TRBV10-3 with TRBJ2-7; 9 bases agree with TRBD2. The CDR3 has 14 residues. In germline, CDR1 is ENHRY, CDR2 SYGVKD. J was trimmed by 3 bases and V by 4 bases; bases with no gene match: 4. The CDR3 sequence: CAISGSSGDYEQYF. As DNA, the CDR3 is TGTGCCATCAGTGGCTCTAGCGGGGACTACGAGCAGTACTTC.

This chain connects TRBV7-6 to TRBJ2-7, with 10 bases that match TRBD2. The CDR3 length is 15 residues. CDR1 is SGHVS and CDR2 is FNYEAQ in the germline V gene. V trimming: 1 base; J trimming: 3 bases; junction bases outside the gene matches: 3. The CDR3 is CASSLEGLASYEQYF. The CDR3, as DNA: TGTGCCAGCAGCTTAGAGGGACTAGCGAGCTACGAGCAGTACTTC.

The V call is TRBV19, the J call TRBJ1-2; 12 bases match TRBD1. Germline assignment: CDR1 LNHDA and CDR2 SQIVND (reference sequence). The J segment lost 3 bases and the V segment lost 5 bases, leaving 4 bases of the junction unmatched. This CDR3 region has 15 residues. CDR3 sequence reads: CASSPGTGGDYGYTF. The DNA of the CDR3 is TGTGCCAGTAGTCCCGGGACAGGGGGCGACTATGGCTACACCTTC.

This rearrangement joins TRBV5-1 to TRBJ2-2; D ambiguous. The CDR3 is made up of 16 amino acids. V was pared by 4 bases and J by 6 bases, with 19 bases between. Germline loops: CDR1 SGHRS, CDR2 YFSETQ. The CDR3 DNA reads TGCGCCAGCAGCGTGGACCTTCGGTCAAAACCCGGGGAGCTGTTTTTT. This sequence encodes CASSVDLRSKPGELFF. The whole variable domain, remainder taken from reference TRBV5-1 and TRBJ2-2, is KAGVTQTPRYLIKTRGQQVTLSCSPISGHRSVSWYQQTPGQGLQFLFEYFSETQRNKGNFPGRFSGRQFSNSRSEMNVSTLELGDSALYLCASSVDLRSKPGELFFGEGSRLTVL.

The rearrangement uses TRBV7-9 and TRBJ1-1, with D perhaps matching TRBD1 (6 bases). Trimming left V 6 bases short and J 4 bases short, with 18 bases between. Looked up from germline, CDR1 is SEHNR and CDR2 is FQNEAQ (reference sequence). CDR3 length equals 15 residues. DNA for the CDR3: TGTGCCAGCAGACCGGGCGGGGGAGGGGGCACTGAAGCTTTCTTT. Translation: CASRPGGGGGTEAFF.

The chain carries TRBV5-1 and TRBJ2-1, with a tentative D call TRBD2 (7 bases). The CDR3 has 16 amino acids. V lost 3 bases and J lost 12, with 25 bases in between. CDR1 is SGHRS and CDR2 is YFSETQ in the germline V gene. The CDR3 spells CASSSSGQGTTMRQFF. As DNA, the CDR3 is TGCGCCAGCAGCTCCAGCGGGCAGGGGACTACAATGAGGCAGTTCTTC.